This TCR beta chain was profiled in a study of CD8+ T cells in alopecia areata. Across the whole study: Oral tofacitinib, 5 to 10 mg twice daily, was given in an open-label trial.

Notes on this clone: No antigen is known for it.

Noted treatment: oral pan-JAK inhibitor, 5-10 mg twice daily. Whole-study results and caveats: The presence of one nonresponder keeps the tie between baseline CD8+ expansion and response uncertain. Especially in alopecia totalis/universalis, lesional scalp showed greater clonality than normal scalp did.

The J segment lost 2 bases and the V segment lost 3 bases, leaving 3 bases of the junction unmatched. This CDR3 is built from 14 residues. Germline V gene lookup returns CDR1 SGHRS and CDR2 YFSETQ. Extracted RNA was reverse transcribed, and the resulting cDNA served as sequencing template. Assay: immunoSEQ multiplex PCR; the TCRdb copy retains only in-frame clones and omits some. In the table there are 150,000 to 200,000 clones, 58% of which are singletons. The sequence came from a human donor with alopecia areata. The V call is TRBV5-1, the J call TRBJ1-2; 8 bases line up with TRBD1. The sample here was CD4+ T cells sorted from blood, taken at approximately week 55, from a patient treated with tofacitinib. The CDR3, as DNA: TGCGCCAGCAGCTCAGGGGGCGGCAACTATGGCTACACCTTC. Protein sequence: CASSSGGGNYGYTF.